This T cell receptor (beta chain) was found in a study of blood T cell repertoires in COVID-19. Study at large: The United States, Italy and Spain supplied acute and convalescent COVID-19 samples.

In the original processing: Amplification of reference gene primers provided the estimated nucleated cell counts. The method was immunoSEQ multiplex PCR; TCRdb's version includes in-frame clones alone and lacks a portion of them. V, J and clone size are taken as reported in that table, and D and trimming were inferred from the DNA itself. The profile shows over 300,000 clones, around 90% of them singletons. Germline values: CDR1 SGHTA, CDR2 FQGTGA. J lost 8 bases, V lost 4 bases, and 16 bases had no gene match. This CDR3 region has 17 residues. The TCR originated in a man in his forties with acute or convalescent COVID-19. J is TRBJ2-3 and V is TRBV7-3; 9 positions agree with TRBD2. Specimen: peripheral blood. The CDR3 sequence: CASSSELAGGPLGTQYF. CDR3 in DNA: TGTGCCAGCAGCTCCGAGCTGGCGGGGGGGCCCTTAGGTACGCAGTATTTT.